Listed below are T cell receptor beta chains from one sample, sequenced in a study of T-cell reconstitution after alpha-beta-depleted transplantation in children. TCRdb re-called the PCR reads with MiXCR, one entry per CDR3 protein. There are approximately 980,000 distinct CDR3 sequences in the sample; roughly 31% occur only once, and over 25% lies in the top ten. Sequencing was performed on PBMCs, mostly from graft donor cells, taken 360 days after TCRalphabeta/CD19-depleted stem cell transplant. All receptors come from a boy under two years old who had a stem cell transplant for SCID, so the T cells may come from the graft donor. Both conserved end residues are part of each CDR3. Fields, in order: CDR3 protein, CDR3 DNA, V gene, J gene, D gene, clone size, CDR3 length. The D gene is left open where the match is weak. Only part of the rows carry a size: once, few, many, or a class if the clone is expanded.

cdr3_aa: CASSFPDIQETQYF; cdr3_nt: TGTGCCAGCAGTTTCCCGGACATCCAAGAGACCCAGTACTTC; v_call: TRBV12-3/TRBV12-4; j_call: TRBJ2-5; d_call: -; clone_size: -; cdr3_length: 14
cdr3_aa: CASSFRTANYGYTF; cdr3_nt: TGTGCCAGCAGCTTTCGAACCGCTAACTATGGCTACACCTTC; v_call: TRBV5-6; j_call: TRBJ1-2; d_call: -; clone_size: -; cdr3_length: 14
cdr3_aa: CASSLWPMDREVMNTEAFF; cdr3_nt: TGCGCCAGCAGCTTGTGGCCGATGGACAGGGAGGTCATGAACACTGAAGCTTTCTTT; v_call: TRBV5-1; j_call: TRBJ1-1; d_call: TRBD1; clone_size: few; cdr3_length: 19
cdr3_aa: CASSLRRAANTEAFF; cdr3_nt: TGTGCCAGCAGCTTACGACGGGCAGCTAACACTGAAGCTTTCTTT; v_call: TRBV7-2; j_call: TRBJ1-1; d_call: -; clone_size: -; cdr3_length: 15
cdr3_aa: CASSLLTGRSNEQFF; cdr3_nt: TGTGCCAGCAGCTTGTTAACGGGGAGGAGCAATGAGCAGTTCTTC; v_call: TRBV5-5; j_call: TRBJ2-1; d_call: -; clone_size: few; cdr3_length: 15
cdr3_aa: CASSSGTGLVTNEQFF; cdr3_nt: TGCGCCAGCAGCTCGGGAACGGGGCTAGTAACGAATGAGCAGTTCTTC; v_call: TRBV5-1; j_call: TRBJ2-1; d_call: -; clone_size: few; cdr3_length: 16
cdr3_aa: CASSSAGPPYEQYF; cdr3_nt: TGTGCCAGCAGTAGTGCGGGACCTCCTTACGAGCAGTACTTC; v_call: TRBV12-3/TRBV12-4; j_call: TRBJ2-7; d_call: -; clone_size: -; cdr3_length: 14
cdr3_aa: CSAGTGQWAETQYF; cdr3_nt: TGCAGTGCTGGGACAGGCCAATGGGCGGAGACCCAGTACTTC; v_call: TRBV20-1; j_call: TRBJ2-5; d_call: TRBD1; clone_size: -; cdr3_length: 14
cdr3_aa: CASSLPPGQGNREQYF; cdr3_nt: TGTGCCAGCAGCCTCCCCCCGGGACAGGGTAATCGAGAGCAGTACTTC; v_call: TRBV6-1; j_call: TRBJ2-7; d_call: TRBD1; clone_size: few; cdr3_length: 16
cdr3_aa: CASSQLWPVSPLHF; cdr3_nt: TGTGCCAGCAGCCAACTGTGGCCGGTCTCACCCCTCCACTTT; v_call: TRBV5-5; j_call: TRBJ1-6; d_call: -; clone_size: -; cdr3_length: 14
cdr3_aa: CASSRATSTKADTQYF; cdr3_nt: TGTGCCAGCAGTCGGGCGACTAGCACCAAGGCAGATACGCAGTATTTT; v_call: TRBV6-1; j_call: TRBJ2-3; d_call: TRBD2; clone_size: -; cdr3_length: 16
cdr3_aa: CASSYSRVAGHIGEQYF; cdr3_nt: TGTGCCAGCAGTTACTCGAGAGTGGCAGGTCATATTGGGGAGCAGTACTTC; v_call: TRBV6-5; j_call: TRBJ2-7; d_call: -; clone_size: -; cdr3_length: 17
cdr3_aa: CASSLTGTHTQYF; cdr3_nt: TGTGCCAGCAGCTTAACTGGGACCCATACGCAGTATTTT; v_call: TRBV7-3; j_call: TRBJ2-3; d_call: -; clone_size: -; cdr3_length: 13
cdr3_aa: CASRNTGVETQYF; cdr3_nt: TGTGCCAGCAGGAACACAGGGGTAGAGACCCAGTACTTC; v_call: TRBV2; j_call: TRBJ2-5; d_call: TRBD1; clone_size: -; cdr3_length: 13
cdr3_aa: CASSSHYSPLHF; cdr3_nt: TGTGCCAGCAGTTCCCATTATTCACCCCTCCACTTT; v_call: TRBV12-3/TRBV12-4; j_call: TRBJ1-6; d_call: -; clone_size: few; cdr3_length: 12
cdr3_aa: CASSLGLPGAHNEQFF; cdr3_nt: TGTGCCAGCAGCTTAGGATTGCCAGGGGCTCACAATGAGCAGTTCTTC; v_call: TRBV7-2; j_call: TRBJ2-1; d_call: -; clone_size: -; cdr3_length: 16
cdr3_aa: CASSRGTTQETQYF; cdr3_nt: TGCGCCAGCAGCCGGGGAACAACACAGGAGACCCAGTACTTC; v_call: TRBV5-1; j_call: TRBJ2-5; d_call: -; clone_size: -; cdr3_length: 14